One and the same sample provided the 7 T cell receptor beta chains below, sequenced in a study of identical twins. TCRdb redid the calling of the 5' RACE reads with MiXCR, one entry per CDR3 protein. The sample contains about 550,000 distinct CDR3 sequences, about 22% of which appear only once. The same specimen was also included in a second study, on yellow fever vaccine responses in identical twins.

The sequencing sample was made of CD4+ T cells sorted from blood. The receptors were sampled from a young woman in good health.

This clonotype was seen a handful of times. The rearrangement joins TRBV28 to TRBJ2-1; a possible D gene is TRBD1 (5 bases). V lost 2 bases to trimming and J lost 4 bases, with 9 bases between them. The germline gives CDR1 MDHEN, CDR2 SYDVKM. The CDR3 has 14 residues. The CDR3 sequence: CASSLGAVYNEQFF. DNA for the CDR3: TGTGCCAGCAGTTTAGGGGCAGTATACAATGAGCAGTTCTTC.

The rearrangement joins TRBV12-3 or TRBV12-4 to TRBJ1-2; D remains ambiguous. The length of the CDR3 is 13 residues. Trimming pared 6 bases from V and 4 bases from J, leaving 12 bases between. The CDR3 region has the DNA TGTGCCAGCAGCTTCGTCGGAGGCTATGGCTACACCTTC. Translated, it gives CASSFVGGYGYTF.

The genes are TRBV20-1 and TRBJ2-7, with D possibly being TRBD2 (6 bases). Trimming removed 0 bases at V and 5 bases at J, with 14 bases between. CDR1 is DFQATT, CDR2 SNEGSKA, per germline (reference sequence). There are 14 residues in the CDR3. This CDR3 is CSARDRGSGNEQYF. CDR3 coding DNA: TGCAGTGCTAGAGATCGCGGTAGCGGAAACGAGCAGTACTTC.

The V call is TRBV20-1, the J call TRBJ2-7, with 8 bases identical to TRBD2. J lost 3 bases, V lost 6 bases, and 10 bases had no gene match. This CDR3 spans 14 amino acids. Germline V gene lookup returns CDR1 DFQATT and CDR2 SNEGSKA (reference sequence). The DNA of the CDR3 is TGCAGTGCCCGGGGTCTAGCGGGCCTCTACGAGCAGTACTTC. Its translation is CSARGLAGLYEQYF.

J is TRBJ2-5 and V is TRBV12-3 or TRBV12-4; D possibly corresponds to TRBD1 (5 bases). Trimming pared 0 bases from V and 5 bases from J, leaving 16 bases between. The CDR3 is made up of 16 amino acids. The CDR3 DNA follows: TGTGCCAGCAGTTTAGCTGGGCAGGGTTTAAGGGAGACCCAGTACTTC. This encodes CASSLAGQGLRETQYF.

The rearrangement uses TRBV11-2 and TRBJ1-2; D is possibly TRBD1 (5 bases). Per germline, CDR1 SGHAT and CDR2 FQNNGV. Trimming took 5 bases from V and 1 from J, leaving 14 bases between them. CDR3 size: 15 residues. This CDR3 is CASSLDSLNNYGYTF. CDR3 nucleotides: TGTGCCAGCAGCCTTGACAGTCTAAATAACTATGGCTACACCTTC.

The chain carries TRBV6-5 and TRBJ2-3, with 15 bases identical to TRBD2. The V gene's germline CDR1 is MNHEY and CDR2 SVGAGI. Germline trimming cut 4 bases from V and 5 bases from J; bases unmatched to any gene: 4. The CDR3 is made up of 16 amino acids. The CDR3 nucleotides read TGTGCCAGCAGTTGGGGACTAGCGGGGGGTGGAGATACGCAGTATTTT. Residues: CASSWGLAGGGDTQYF.